This T cell receptor beta chain emerged from a study of cytomegalovirus exposure and HLA in healthy donors. This PCR relied on a set of 60 Vbeta primers and 13 Jbeta primers. The method was immunoSEQ multiplex PCR; TCRdb's version includes in-frame clones alone and lacks a portion of them. The table records 250,000 to 350,000 clones, more than 80% of them present only once. The CDR3 is 18 amino acids. The junction had 13 bases not matched to a gene; V was cut back by 0 bases and J by 4 bases. Germline V gene lookup returns CDR1 LGHNA and CDR2 YNFKEQ. The V call is TRBV4-2, the J call TRBJ2-3, with 7 positions matching TRBD1. Sequencing was performed on PBMCs. The TCR was taken from a man aged 35-49 years in good health and CMV-seropositive. The CDR3 loop reads CASSQDLPGQTTADTQYF. The DNA of the CDR3 is TGTGCCAGCAGCCAAGATCTCCCGGGACAGACCACGGCAGATACGCAGTATTTT.